The clone carrying this T cell receptor (beta chain) was detected a few times. The source of the sample is a study of post-analysis software for immune sequencing data. Unique-molecular-identifier-tagged TCR beta cDNA libraries were used. TCRdb redid the calling of the PCR reads with MiXCR, one entry per CDR3 protein. The sample shows about half a million distinct CDR3 sequences, roughly 45% of them seen only once. The sample was blood. The TCR sequence derives from a girl between 10 and 17 years old with multiple sclerosis.

This chain's CDR3 is CASSVGWGVEYEQYF. The CDR3, as DNA: TGTGCCAGCAGCGTAGGGTGGGGCGTGGAGTACGAGCAGTACTTC. The V and J genes are TRBV9 and TRBJ2-5, with D possibly being TRBD1 (5 bases). The J call is doubtful: the DNA matches TRBJ2-7 better. This CDR3 is built from 15 residues. Germline CDR1 SGDLS, CDR2 YYNGEE.